The 9 T cell receptor beta chains presented below share a single source sample, sequenced in a study of breast tumors, draining lymph nodes, adjacent tissues. One entry per CDR3 protein, called by TCRdb with MiXCR from the multiplex PCR reads. The data show roughly 20,000 distinct CDR3 sequences, around 41% seen once. Sequenced sample: breast tumor tissue. The receptors here all came from a female donor with breast cancer. Some clones in this sample may be carry-over from other donors' samples.

The sample holds many counts of this clonotype. V and J are TRBV19 and TRBJ2-3; a possible D gene is TRBD2 (6 bases). The CDR3 length is 14 residues. CDR1 is LNHDA, CDR2 SQIVND, per germline (reference sequence). V was clipped by 6 bases and J by 7 bases, with 17 bases between them. This CDR3 reads CASSPLDAGNTQYF. The CDR3 bases are TGTGCCAGTAGCCCCCTGGACGCGGGAAATACGCAGTATTTT. The variable domain in full, with the rest retrieved from reference TRBV19 and TRBJ2-3, is DGGITQSPKYLFRKEGQNVTLSCEQNLNHDAMYWYRQDPGQGLRLIYYSQIVNDFQKGDIAEGYSVSREKKESFPLTVTSAQKNPTAFYLCASSPLDAGNTQYFGPGTRLTVL.

This clonotype was seen repeatedly, ten times or more. The rearrangement links TRBV7-2 to TRBJ2-2; tentatively, D is TRBD1 (5 bases). CDR3 length: 15 amino acids. CDR1 and CDR2 (germline): SGHTA, FQGNSA. V lost 3 bases and J 0 bases, leaving 8 bases between the germline ends. The CDR3 here is CASSFSRANTGELFF. The CDR3 bases are TGTGCCAGCAGCTTCAGCAGGGCGAACACCGGGGAGCTGTTTTTT.

This clonotype was counted a single time. This chain joins TRBV6-1 and TRBJ1-6; D call uncertain. The V gene lost 7 bases and the J gene lost 0 bases, with 10 bases spanning the gap. Germline CDR1 reads MNHNS; CDR2 reads SASEGT. This CDR3 comprises 15 residues. The CDR3 here is CASIPASSYNSPLHF. CDR3 nucleotides: TGTGCCAGCATACCCGCGAGCTCCTATAATTCACCCCTCCACTTT.

The CDR3 sequence: CASSPEGDPSYEQYF. The DNA for the CDR3 is TGCGCCAGCAGCCCCGAGGGCGACCCTTCCTACGAGCAGTACTTC. The chain couples TRBV5-1 to TRBJ2-7; D is perhaps TRBD2 (5 bases). The V and J ends lost 4 bases and 1 base respectively, with 15 bases between them. The CDR3 runs 15 residues. Germline CDR1 reads SGHRS; CDR2 reads YFSETQ.

This chain uses TRBV7-9 with TRBJ1-2, with D unresolved. V lost 3 bases and J lost 5, with 13 bases in between. The CDR3 sequence is 14 residues long. Germline CDR1 reads SEHNR; CDR2 reads FQNEAQ (reference sequence). The CDR3 bases are TGTGCCAGCAGCTTGGGTATCATAGGGTATGGCTACACCTTC. It specifies CASSLGIIGYGYTF.

This clonotype was detected ten times or more. V and J are TRBV20-1 and TRBJ2-7, with TRBD2 matching over 9 bases. Germline CDR1 and CDR2: DFQATT and SNEGSKA (reference sequence). J was trimmed by 6 bases and V by 1 base; bases with no gene match: 7. The CDR3 has 14 residues. DNA for the CDR3: TGCAGTGCTAGAGGTCCTAGCGGGGTTCTCGAGCAGTACTTC. It specifies CSARGPSGVLEQYF.

The rearrangement joins TRBV4-1 to TRBJ1-3; no reliable D call. This CDR3 contains 17 residues. From germline, CDR1 is MGHRA and CDR2 YSYEKL. V lost 1 base to trimming and J lost 4 bases, with 17 bases between them. CDR3 in amino acids: CASSQGGGKGRGNTIYF. For the CDR3, the DNA is TGCGCCAGCAGCCAAGGTGGTGGTAAGGGAAGGGGAAACACCATATATTTT.

V gene TRBV4-1 combines with J gene TRBJ2-1; D call uncertain. Germline V CDR1 and CDR2: MGHRA, YSYEKL. The CDR3 has 13 residues. V lost 4 bases to trimming and J lost 5 bases, with 9 bases between them. CDR3 bases: TGCGCCAGCAGCCTCCAACTAAACAATGAGCAGTTCTTC. It translates to CASSLQLNNEQFF.

The chain is built from TRBV27 and TRBJ2-2; D ambiguous. CDR3 length: 13 residues. The V end lost 8 bases, the J end lost 6 bases, and 13 bases lay between the germline ends. Germline CDR1 is MNHEY and CDR2 is SMNVEV (reference sequence). The CDR3 DNA reads as TGTGCCAGCGCCCCAGATTGGTCCGGGGAGCTGTTTTTT. It codes for CASAPDWSGELFF.